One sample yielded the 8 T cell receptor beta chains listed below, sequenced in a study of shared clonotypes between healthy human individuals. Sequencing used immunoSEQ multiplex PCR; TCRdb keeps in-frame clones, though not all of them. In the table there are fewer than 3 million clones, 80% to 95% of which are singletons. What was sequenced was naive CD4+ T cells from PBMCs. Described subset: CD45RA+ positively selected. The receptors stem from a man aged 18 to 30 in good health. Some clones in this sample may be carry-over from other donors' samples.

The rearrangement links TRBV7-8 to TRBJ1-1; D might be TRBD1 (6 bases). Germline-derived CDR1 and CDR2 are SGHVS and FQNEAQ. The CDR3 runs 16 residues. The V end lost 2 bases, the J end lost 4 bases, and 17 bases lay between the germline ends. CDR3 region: CASSLMGANRGTEAFF. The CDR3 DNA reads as TGTGCCAGCAGCTTAATGGGGGCCAACCGAGGCACTGAAGCTTTCTTT.

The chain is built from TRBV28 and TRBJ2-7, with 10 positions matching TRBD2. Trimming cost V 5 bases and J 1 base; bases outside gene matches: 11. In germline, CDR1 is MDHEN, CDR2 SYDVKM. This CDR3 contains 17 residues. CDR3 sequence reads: CASSPLGLAGVSYEQYF. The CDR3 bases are TGTGCCAGCAGTCCCCTTGGGCTAGCGGGAGTTTCCTACGAGCAGTACTTC.

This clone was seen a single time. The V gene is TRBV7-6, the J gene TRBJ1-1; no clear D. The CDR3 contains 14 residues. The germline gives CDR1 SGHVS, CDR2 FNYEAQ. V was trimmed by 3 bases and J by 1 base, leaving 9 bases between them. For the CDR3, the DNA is TGTGCCAGCAGCTTTTCCCGGGGGAACACTGAAGCTTTCTTT. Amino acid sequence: CASSFSRGNTEAFF.

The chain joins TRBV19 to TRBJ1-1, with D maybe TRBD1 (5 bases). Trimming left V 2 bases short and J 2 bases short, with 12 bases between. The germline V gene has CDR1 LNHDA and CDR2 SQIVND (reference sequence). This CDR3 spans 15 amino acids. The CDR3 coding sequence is TGTGCCAGTAGTATACAGGGAATAACAAACACTGAAGCTTTCTTT. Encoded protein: CASSIQGITNTEAFF.

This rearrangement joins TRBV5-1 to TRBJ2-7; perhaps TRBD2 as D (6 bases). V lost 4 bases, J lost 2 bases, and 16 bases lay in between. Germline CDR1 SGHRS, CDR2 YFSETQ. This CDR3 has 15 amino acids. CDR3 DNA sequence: TGCGCCAGCAGCCCGGAGGGCCGAGGGACCTACGAGCAGTACTTC. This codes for CASSPEGRGTYEQYF.

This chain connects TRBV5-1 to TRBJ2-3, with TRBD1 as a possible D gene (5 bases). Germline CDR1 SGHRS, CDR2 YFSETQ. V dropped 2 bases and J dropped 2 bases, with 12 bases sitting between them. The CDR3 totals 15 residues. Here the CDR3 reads CASSFIPQDTDTQYF. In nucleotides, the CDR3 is TGCGCCAGCAGCTTTATTCCACAGGACACAGATACGCAGTATTTT. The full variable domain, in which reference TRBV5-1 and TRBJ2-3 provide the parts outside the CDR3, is KAGVTQTPRYLIKTRGQQVTLSCSPISGHRSVSWYQQTPGQGLQFLFEYFSETQRNKGNFPGRFSGRQFSNSRSEMNVSTLELGDSALYLCASSFIPQDTDTQYFGPGTRLTVL.

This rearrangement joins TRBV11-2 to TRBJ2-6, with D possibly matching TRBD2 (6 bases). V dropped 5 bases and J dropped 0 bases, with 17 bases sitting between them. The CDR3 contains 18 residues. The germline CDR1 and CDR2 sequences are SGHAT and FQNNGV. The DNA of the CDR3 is TGTGCCAGCAGCCTTTGGGAGGAGATGAACTCTGGGGCCAACGTCCTGACTTTC. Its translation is CASSLWEEMNSGANVLTF.

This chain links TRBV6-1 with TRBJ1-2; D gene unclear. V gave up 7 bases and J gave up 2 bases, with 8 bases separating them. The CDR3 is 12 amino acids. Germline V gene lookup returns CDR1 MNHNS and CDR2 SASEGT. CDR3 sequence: CASKIQNYGYTF. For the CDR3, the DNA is TGTGCCAGCAAGATACAGAACTATGGCTACACCTTC.